What follows describes a single T cell receptor (beta chain). This entry belongs to a study of cytomegalovirus exposure and HLA in healthy donors. V was pared by 5 bases and J by 7 bases, with 12 bases between. CDR3 size: 12 residues. From germline, CDR1 is LNHDA and CDR2 SQIVND (reference sequence). The PCR used 60 Vbeta and 13 Jbeta primers. Repertoires were generated with immunoSEQ multiplex PCR, while TCRdb's copy carries only in-frame clones and drops some. The sample contains 130,000 to 150,000 clones, roughly 85% of which appear only once. The clonotype originates from a woman in her thirties in good health and CMV-seronegative. This chain joins TRBV19 and TRBJ2-7; no definite D call. Sequencing used PBMCs. In DNA, the CDR3 is TGTGCCAGTAGTTCTGGAGACTGGGAGCAGTACTTC. Translation gives CASSSGDWEQYF.